The 10 T cell receptor beta chains listed next were all sequenced from one sample in a study of neurological immune-mediated disorders (dated by TCRdb to about 2019). Libraries were constructed by 5' RACE. This sample was sequenced with an Illumina HiSeq 2500. TCRdb applied fastp at Q25 and MiXCR to the public reads, then kept only in-frame beta chains. Each entry is one CDR3 protein sequence, shown with its most common DNA and genes. A total of some 60,000 distinct CDR3 sequences appear in this sample, about 3.7% of them only once. Under 2.5% of the sample is in the top ten clones. The sequenced material came from PBMCs. These receptors were taken from a woman aged 50 to 60 with multiple sclerosis.

About this clonotype: This clone may be a read error of a much larger clone one base away. The V and J genes are TRBV29-1 and TRBJ1-1; D gene ambiguous. The length of the CDR3 is 13 residues. Germline V CDR1 and CDR2: SQVTM, ANQGSEA. The ends were cut back, 7 bases at V and 1 base at J, with 13 bases in the middle. In nucleotides, the CDR3 is TGCAGCGCGAGAGAATTAAGGAACACTGAAGCTTTCTTT. It codes for CSARELRNTEAFF.

This clonotype has only a few counts. This sequence joins TRBV29-1 and TRBJ2-5; D uncertain. The CDR3 runs to 13 residues. With 4 bases removed from V and 2 bases from J, the gap between germline ends came to 11 bases. Germline CDR1 and CDR2: SQVTM and ANQGSEA. The CDR3 DNA is TGCAGCGTTGGGAAGCTATTACAAGAGACCCAGTACTTC. This sequence encodes CSVGKLLQETQYF.

This clonotype was observed at least ten times. This chain connects TRBV7-9 to TRBJ1-1; D is unclear. V was shortened by 1 base and J by 3 bases, with 12 bases between the two germline ends. The V gene's germline CDR1 is SEHNR and CDR2 FQNEAQ (reference sequence). The CDR3 contains 15 residues. The CDR3 bases are TGTGCCAGCAGCTTAGTAGGGCAGGTTGACACTGAAGCTTTCTTT. Protein sequence: CASSLVGQVDTEAFF.

This clonotype was recorded many times. The chain couples TRBV6-6 to TRBJ2-3; 7 bases fit TRBD2. V was pared by 1 base and J by 0 bases, with 4 bases of the junction left unmatched. Germline V gives CDR1 MNHNY, CDR2 SVGAGI (reference sequence). The CDR3 consists of 16 residues. The CDR3 here is CASSYFFSGSTDTQYF. DNA for the CDR3: TGTGCCAGCAGTTACTTTTTTAGCGGGAGCACAGATACGCAGTATTTT.

A remark on this clonotype: The junction departs from the called germline gene at one end, perhaps through a read error. This chain connects TRBV19 to TRBJ1-6; D not resolved. The CDR3 consists of 12 residues. CDR1 LNHDA and CDR2 SQIVND come from the germline V gene (reference sequence). Here the CDR3 DNA reads TGTGCCAGTAGTATTGGTTATGCACCCCTCAACTTT. Translation: CASSIGYAPLNF.

The sample holds many counts of this clonotype. The gene calls are TRBV9 and TRBJ1-4; no definite D call. Germline V gives CDR1 SGDLS, CDR2 YYNGEE. The CDR3 length is 13 residues. V was shortened by 0 bases and J by 8 bases, with 8 bases between the two germline ends. CDR3 residues: CASSVAPGEKLFF. The CDR3 DNA sequence: TGTGCCAGCAGCGTAGCCCCGGGGGAAAAACTGTTTTTT.

This clonotype was picked up many times. At one end the junction does not follow the germline gene, possibly because of a read error. V gene TRBV7-2 combines with J gene TRBJ1-5, with D perhaps matching TRBD1 (5 bases). Germline CDR1 is SGHTA and CDR2 is FQGNSA. The CDR3 is 13 amino acids. Written as DNA, the CDR3 is TGTGCCAGCAGTCCCGACAGCGGGCAGCCCCAGAATTTT. It specifies CASSPDSGQPQNF. Based on the CDR3 plus reference TRBV7-2 and TRBJ1-5, the full variable domain is GAGVSQSPSNKVTEKGKDVELRCDPISGHTALYWYRQSLGQGLEFLIYFQGNSAPDKSGLPSDRFSAERTGGSVSTLTIQRTQQEDSAVYLCASSPDSGQPQNFGDGTRLSIL.

This clonotype was detected many times. V usage is TRBV4-1 and J usage is TRBJ1-1; D perhaps matches TRBD1 (6 bases). Per the germline V gene, CDR1 is MGHRA and CDR2 is YSYEKL. The CDR3 sequence is 15 residues long. The V gene lost 2 bases and the J gene lost 1 base, with 11 bases spanning the gap. The DNA for the CDR3 is TGCGCCAGCAGCCAAATCGGACAGCAGAACACTGAAGCTTTCTTT. As protein: CASSQIGQQNTEAFF.

This clonotype has a handful of counts. The chain has TRBV20-1 and TRBJ2-5; 9 bases agree with TRBD1. CDR3 size: 14 residues. Unmatched junction bases numbered 8, after V lost 4 bases and J lost 5 bases. Per germline, CDR1 DFQATT and CDR2 SNEGSKA (reference sequence). The CDR3 protein is CSATLQGATETQYF. CDR3 bases: TGCAGTGCTACGTTACAGGGGGCAACGGAGACCCAGTACTTC.

This clonotype has at least ten counts. The chain joins TRBV20-1 to TRBJ1-6, with D perhaps TRBD1 (5 bases). The length of the CDR3 is 14 residues. Germline CDR1 DFQATT, CDR2 SNEGSKA (reference sequence). Trimming cost V 3 bases and J 7 bases, with 13 bases left between them. The CDR3 region is CSASLGTTNSPLHF. DNA of the CDR3: TGCAGTGCTAGCCTCGGGACTACGAATTCACCCCTCCACTTT.